Listed below are T cell receptor beta chains from one sample, sequenced in a study of T cell responses to AZD1222 COVID-19 vaccine. TCRdb keeps only in-frame clones here, not all; method: immunoSEQ multiplex PCR. The sample includes 150,000 to 200,000 clones, approximately 89% of them seen just once. The specimen was peripheral blood, collected 28 days after the second AZD1222 dose. Source of these receptors: an adult who received the AZD1222 COVID-19 vaccine. CDR3s include the opening cysteine and the closing phenylalanine or tryptophan. Each record gives: D gene, clone size, V gene, J gene, CDR3 protein, CDR3 DNA. The D gene is left open where the match is weak. Expanded clones are given a class, and other clones once, few, many or no size at all.

D: NA; size: NA; V: TRBV3-1/TRBV3-2; J: TRBJ2-7; CDR3: CASSQGLLSYEQYF; DNA: TGTGCCAGCAGCCAAGGGCTCCTCTCCTACGAGCAGTACTTC
D: NA; size: many; V: TRBV7-8; J: TRBJ2-1; CDR3: CASSLTGLEQFF; DNA: TGTGCCAGCAGCTTAACAGGACTGGAGCAGTTCTTC
D: NA; size: NA; V: TRBV4-2; J: TRBJ2-5; CDR3: CASSQRQEETQYF; DNA: TGTGCCAGCAGCCAGAGACAGGAAGAGACCCAGTACTTC
D: TRBD1; size: NA; V: TRBV27; J: TRBJ1-6; CDR3: CASRQGVLNSPLHF; DNA: TGTGCCAGCAGACAGGGGGTCCTAAATTCACCCCTCCACTTT
D: NA; size: NA; V: TRBV7-9; J: TRBJ1-1; CDR3: CASSSRGNTEAFF; DNA: TGTGCCAGCAGTTCCCGGGGGAACACTGAAGCTTTCTTT
D: NA; size: NA; V: TRBV7-5; J: TRBJ2-2; CDR3: CARSLLSHGLGLSLTGELFF; DNA: TGTGCCAGAAGCTTATTGTCCCACGGACTAGGACTGTCACTTACCGGGGAGCTGTTTTTT
D: NA; size: NA; V: TRBV5-1; J: TRBJ1-1; CDR3: CASSWEGVPNTEAFF; DNA: TGCGCCAGCAGCTGGGAGGGGGTACCGAACACTGAAGCTTTCTTT
D: NA; size: NA; V: TRBV5-1; J: TRBJ2-1; CDR3: CASSTGQYNEQFF; DNA: TGCGCCAGCAGCACAGGACAGTACAATGAGCAGTTCTTC
D: NA; size: NA; V: TRBV10-3; J: TRBJ2-1; CDR3: CAITSENNEQFF; DNA: TGTGCCATCACTAGCGAGAACAATGAGCAGTTCTTC
D: TRBD2; size: NA; V: TRBV28; J: TRBJ2-2; CDR3: CASRSRREGTSGRANTGELFF; DNA: TGTGCCAGCAGATCTCGACGTGAAGGGACTAGCGGGAGGGCGAACACCGGGGAGCTGTTTTTT
D: TRBD1; size: once; V: TRBV11-2; J: TRBJ2-1; CDR3: CASSSGTGENYNEQFF; DNA: TGTGCCAGCAGCTCAGGGACAGGGGAAAACTACAATGAGCAGTTCTTC
D: TRBD1; size: NA; V: TRBV20-1; J: TRBJ1-2; CDR3: CSASSPPGTDFNYGYTF; DNA: TGCAGTGCTAGTTCACCCCCAGGGACAGATTTTAACTATGGCTACACCTTC
D: TRBD1; size: NA; V: TRBV5-8; J: TRBJ1-4; CDR3: CASTPNRGRNEKLFF; DNA: TGTGCCAGCACCCCCAACAGGGGTCGTAATGAAAAACTGTTTTTT
D: NA; size: NA; V: TRBV7-3; J: TRBJ2-5; CDR3: CASSLGSWETQYF; DNA: TGTGCCAGCAGCTTAGGCTCTTGGGAGACCCAGTACTTC
D: TRBD2; size: NA; V: TRBV7-3; J: TRBJ2-1; CDR3: CASSLTSGRMVEQFF; DNA: TGTGCCAGCAGCCTGACTAGCGGGAGGATGGTTGAGCAGTTCTTC
D: NA; size: NA; V: TRBV2; J: TRBJ1-4; CDR3: CASSEGTSNEKLFF; DNA: TGTGCCAGCAGTGAAGGGACAAGTAATGAAAAACTGTTTTTT
D: NA; size: NA; V: TRBV14; J: TRBJ2-2; CDR3: CASSQLTGPPGELFF; DNA: TGTGCCAGCAGCCAGTTAACGGGACCGCCCGGGGAGCTGTTTTTT
D: TRBD1; size: NA; V: TRBV24-1; J: TRBJ2-3; CDR3: CATSDGQGASDTQYF; DNA: TGTGCCACCAGTGACGGACAGGGGGCATCAGATACGCAGTATTTT
D: NA; size: NA; V: TRBV9; J: TRBJ1-1; CDR3: CASSVLDSANTEAFF; DNA: TGTGCCAGCAGCGTTCTGGATAGTGCAAACACTGAAGCTTTCTTT
D: NA; size: NA; V: TRBV19; J: TRBJ2-3; CDR3: CASTSGSVADTQYF; DNA: TGTGCCAGTACCTCGGGGTCTGTAGCAGATACGCAGTATTTT
D: NA; size: NA; V: TRBV10-2; J: TRBJ2-1; CDR3: CASSESIGVRNEQFF; DNA: TGCGCCAGCAGTGAGTCGATCGGGGTGCGGAATGAGCAGTTCTTC
D: TRBD1; size: NA; V: TRBV4-1; J: TRBJ1-3; CDR3: CASSHPGQGAGNTIYF; DNA: TGCGCCAGCAGCCACCCCGGACAGGGGGCTGGAAACACCATATATTTT
D: NA; size: once; V: TRBV11-2; J: TRBJ2-7; CDR3: CASSLVLVSYEQYF; DNA: TGTGCCAGCAGCTTAGTTCTAGTCTCCTACGAGCAGTACTTC
D: TRBD2; size: few; V: TRBV20-1; J: TRBJ2-7; CDR3: CSASRVVIAGGRNRKHYEQYF; DNA: TGCAGTGCTAGTAGGGTGGTGATTGCGGGAGGGCGGAATAGGAAACACTACGAGCAGTACTTC
D: NA; size: NA; V: TRBV20-1; J: TRBJ2-3; CDR3: CSASEEDTQYF; DNA: TGCAGTGCTAGTGAGGAAGATACGCAGTATTTT
D: NA; size: NA; V: TRBV16; J: TRBJ1-1; CDR3: CASTLTGLDTEAFF; DNA: TGTGCCAGCACCCTGACAGGCTTGGACACTGAAGCTTTCTTT
D: NA; size: NA; V: TRBV28; J: TRBJ2-3; CDR3: CASSFGGAGDTQYF; DNA: TGTGCCAGCAGTTTCGGGGGAGCTGGAGATACGCAGTATTTT
D: NA; size: NA; V: TRBV11-2; J: TRBJ2-2; CDR3: CASSLESLGLANTGELFF; DNA: TGTGCCAGCAGCTTAGAATCCCTAGGGCTAGCGAACACCGGGGAGCTGTTTTTT
D: TRBD2; size: once; V: TRBV10-2; J: TRBJ2-3; CDR3: CAGGGTSTDTQYF; DNA: TGCGCAGGCGGGGGAACTAGCACAGATACGCAGTATTTT
D: NA; size: NA; V: TRBV12-3/TRBV12-4; J: TRBJ1-5; CDR3: CASSYFLDSQHF; DNA: TGTGCCAGCAGTTACTTTTTGGACTCCCAGCATTTT
D: NA; size: NA; V: TRBV2; J: TRBJ2-6; CDR3: CASSVAPGGANVLTF; DNA: TGTGCCAGCAGTGTTGCCCCTGGCGGGGCCAACGTCCTGACTTTC